This T cell receptor (beta chain) was recovered during a study of radiotherapy plus CTLA-4 blockade in lung cancer. Overall study results and limits: Tumor-origin TCR clones grew in blood after radiotherapy plus ipilimumab.

Deletions cut 1 base from V and 5 bases from J, with 18 bases between. The V gene's germline CDR1 is GTSNPN and CDR2 SVGIG (reference sequence). There are 16 residues in the CDR3. Patients with chemo-refractory metastatic non-small-cell lung cancer received focal radiation plus CTLA-4 blockade with ipilimumab. In the case of this clone: Antigen specificity is unknown.

Assay: immunoSEQ multiplex PCR; the TCRdb copy retains only in-frame clones and omits some. The sample consists of roughly 32,000 clones, around 75% of them appearing once. Material: peripheral blood, obtained from a patient treated with radiotherapy plus ipilimumab. The clonotype was recovered from a human donor with non-small cell lung cancer that progressed on radiotherapy plus ipilimumab. The chain carries TRBV30 and TRBJ2-1, with D perhaps TRBD1 (6 bases). The CDR3 DNA reads TGTGCCTGGAGTGCCCCCTCGGACAGAGACAACAATGAGCAGTTCTTC. It encodes CAWSAPSDRDNNEQFF.